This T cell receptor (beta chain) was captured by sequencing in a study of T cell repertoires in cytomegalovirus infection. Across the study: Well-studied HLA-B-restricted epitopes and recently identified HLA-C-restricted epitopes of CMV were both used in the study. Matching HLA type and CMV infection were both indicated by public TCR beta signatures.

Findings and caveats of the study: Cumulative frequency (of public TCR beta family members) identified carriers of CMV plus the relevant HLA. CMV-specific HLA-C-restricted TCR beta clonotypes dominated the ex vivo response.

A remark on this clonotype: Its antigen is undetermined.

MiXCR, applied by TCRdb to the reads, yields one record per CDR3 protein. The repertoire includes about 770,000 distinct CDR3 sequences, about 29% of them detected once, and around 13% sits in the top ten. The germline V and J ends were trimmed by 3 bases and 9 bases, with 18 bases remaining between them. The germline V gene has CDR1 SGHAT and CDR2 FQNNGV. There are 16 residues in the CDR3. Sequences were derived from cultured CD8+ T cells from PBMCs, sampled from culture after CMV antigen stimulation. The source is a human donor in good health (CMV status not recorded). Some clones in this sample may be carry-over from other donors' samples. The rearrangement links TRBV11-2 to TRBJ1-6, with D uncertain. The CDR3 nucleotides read TGTGCCAGCAGCTTGTGGCGGAGAGATATAACTTCACCCCTCCACTTT. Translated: CASSLWRRDITSPLHF.